The T cell receptor (beta chain) under discussion was sequenced for a study of vaccination effects on CD4 cells after COVID-19. Study-level information: Post-vaccine draws lagged the second dose by a median of 72 days. In culture with 10 IU/ml IL-2 and roughly 9.3 ug/ml peptides, PBMC were grown at some 2 million per well.

Upon completion of about 10 days in culture, CD4+ T cells were isolated. As their vaccination, participants received two doses of either BNT162b2 or mRNA-1273. Clones were read by immunoSEQ multiplex PCR, and TCRdb kept only the in-frame ones, dropping some. The table lists tens of thousands of clones, less than 75% of them singletons, with about 2.3% in the top ten. Only a few counts were recorded for this clone. Its cognate antigen is unknown. CDR1 and CDR2 (germline): MNHEY, SVGAGI. CDR3 length equals 16 residues. V shed 2 bases, J shed 2 bases, and the junction held 6 bases outside the gene matches.

This sample comprised CD4+ T cells from PBMCs cultured without peptide, obtained after COVID-19 vaccination. The V call is TRBV6-5, the J call TRBJ1-1; 9 bases match TRBD1. This TCR was recovered from a human donor who received a COVID-19 vaccine. The CDR3 sequence: CASSYLGQGRNTEAFF. The DNA for the CDR3 is TGTGCCAGCAGTTACCTCGGACAGGGGCGCAACACTGAAGCTTTCTTT.